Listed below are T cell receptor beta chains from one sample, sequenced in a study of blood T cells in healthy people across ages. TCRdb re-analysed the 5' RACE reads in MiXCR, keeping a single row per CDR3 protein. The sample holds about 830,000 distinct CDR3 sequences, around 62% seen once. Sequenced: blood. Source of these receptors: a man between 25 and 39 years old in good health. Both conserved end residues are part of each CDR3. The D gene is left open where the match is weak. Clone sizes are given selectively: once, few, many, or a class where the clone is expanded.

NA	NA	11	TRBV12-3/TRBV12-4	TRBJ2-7	TGTGCCAGCGGGACTTCCTACGAGCAGTACTTC	CASGTSYEQYF
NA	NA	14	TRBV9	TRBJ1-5	TGTGCCAGCAGCGTAGAGGGGGATGGACAGCCCCAGCATTTT	CASSVEGDGQPQHF
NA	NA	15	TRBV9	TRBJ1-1	TGTGCCAGCAGCCTAGGGAGGGGAACGGGCACTGAAGCTTTCTTT	CASSLGRGTGTEAFF
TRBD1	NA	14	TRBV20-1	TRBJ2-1	TGCAGTGCACATGACAGGGAATCTTACAATGAGCAGTTCTTC	CSAHDRESYNEQFF
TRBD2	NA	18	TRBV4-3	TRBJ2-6	TGCGCCAGCAGCCAGGCACTAGCGGGGGGGTCTGGGGCCAACGTCCTGACTTTC	CASSQALAGGSGANVLTF
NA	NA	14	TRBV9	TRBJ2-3	TGTGCCAGCAGCGTAGTGGTGGGGGCAGATACGCAGTATTTT	CASSVVVGADTQYF
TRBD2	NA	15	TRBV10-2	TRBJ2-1	TGCGCCAGCAGTGCGTCTGGACTAGCCTACAATGAGCAGTTCTTC	CASSASGLAYNEQFF
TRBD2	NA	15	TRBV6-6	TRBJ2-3	TGTGCCAGCATTCTAGCGGGGGCCCCCGAAGATACGCAGTATTTT	CASILAGAPEDTQYF
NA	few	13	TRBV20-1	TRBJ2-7	TGCAGTGCTGGACAGTTTAGCTCCTACGAGCAGTACTTC	CSAGQFSSYEQYF
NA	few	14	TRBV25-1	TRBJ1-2	TGTGCCAGCAGTCGGGGAGGGGTACTCTATGGCTACACCTTC	CASSRGGVLYGYTF
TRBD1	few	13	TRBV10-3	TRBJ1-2	TGTGCCATCAGCCGGGACAGGGGCTATGGCTACACCTTC	CAISRDRGYGYTF
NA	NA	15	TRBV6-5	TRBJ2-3	TGTGCCAGCAGTTACTCGGGGCGGGCCCCAGATACGCAGTATTTT	CASSYSGRAPDTQYF
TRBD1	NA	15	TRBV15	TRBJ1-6	TGTGCCACCAGCAGAGATGCACAGGGGAATTCACCCCTCCACTTT	CATSRDAQGNSPLHF
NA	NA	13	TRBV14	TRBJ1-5	TGTGCCAGCAGCCAAGGCCGGGATGTCGGCTTGCATTTT	CASSQGRDVGLHF
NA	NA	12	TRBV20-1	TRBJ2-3	TGCAGTGACCGGCCCCCCACAGATACGCAGTATTTT	CSDRPPTDTQYF
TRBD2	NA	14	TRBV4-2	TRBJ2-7	TGTGCCAGCAGCCAAGATGCCCTAGCGGGTGAGCAGTACTTC	CASSQDALAGEQYF
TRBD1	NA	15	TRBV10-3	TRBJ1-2	TGTGCCATCACCGAAGGGGGCTTAAAGGACTATGGCTACACCTTC	CAITEGGLKDYGYTF
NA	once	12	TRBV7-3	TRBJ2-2	TGTGCCAGCAGCTTACGGAACGGGGAGCTGTTTTTT	CASSLRNGELFF
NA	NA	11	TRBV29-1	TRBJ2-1	TGCTCCGGGGAAAGGGGCAATGAGCAGTTCTTC	CSGERGNEQFF
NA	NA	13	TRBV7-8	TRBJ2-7	TGTGCCAGCAGCTTTGTAAGCTCGGACGAGCAGTACTTC	CASSFVSSDEQYF
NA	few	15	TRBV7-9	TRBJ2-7	TGTGCCAGCAGCCCCGACAGTCTTAAGTACTACGAGCAGTACTTC	CASSPDSLKYYEQYF
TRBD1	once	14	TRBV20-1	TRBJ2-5	TGCAGTGCCCATTCGGGACAGGGGGGTAGGACCCAGTACTTC	CSAHSGQGGRTQYF
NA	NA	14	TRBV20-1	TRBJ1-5	TGCAGTGCTGGAACGGGCGCAAGCAATCAGCCCCAGCATTTT	CSAGTGASNQPQHF
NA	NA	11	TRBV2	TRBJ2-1	TGTGCCAGCGGTCGCGGGAATGAGCAGTTCTTC	CASGRGNEQFF
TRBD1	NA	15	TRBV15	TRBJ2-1	TGTGCCACCAGCACCAGAACAGGGGGGTACAATGAGCAGTTCTTC	CATSTRTGGYNEQFF
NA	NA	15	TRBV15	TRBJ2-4	TGTGCCACCAGCAGAGATGGAAGTGACAAAAACATTCAGTACTTC	CATSRDGSDKNIQYF
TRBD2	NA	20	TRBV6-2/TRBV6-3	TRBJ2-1	TGTGCCAGCAGTTACTCATCGGGTAGCGGGGGTTCCCGCTCCTACAATGAGCAGTTCTTC	CASSYSSGSGGSRSYNEQFF
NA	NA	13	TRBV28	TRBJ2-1	TGTGCCAGCAGTTTATGGGGCAACAATGAGCAGTTCTTC	CASSLWGNNEQFF
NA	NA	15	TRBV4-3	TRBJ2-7	TGCGCCAGCAGCCAAGCTACCGGGGGTTCCTACGAGCAGTACTTC	CASSQATGGSYEQYF
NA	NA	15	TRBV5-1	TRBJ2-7	TGCGCCAGCAGCTTCGTCGGGGGGCGGGAGTACGAGCAGTACTTC	CASSFVGGREYEQYF
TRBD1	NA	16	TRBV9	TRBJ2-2	TGTGCCAGCAGCCCACGAACAGGGGGCAGCACCGGGGAGCTGTTTTTT	CASSPRTGGSTGELFF
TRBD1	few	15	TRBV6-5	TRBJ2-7	TGTGCCAGCACTGGACAGGGGGCTGGCGAGTACGAGCAGTACTTC	CASTGQGAGEYEQYF
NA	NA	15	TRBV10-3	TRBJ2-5	TGTGCCATCAGTGCGTCTCAAGGTATCGGGGAGACCCAGTACTTC	CAISASQGIGETQYF
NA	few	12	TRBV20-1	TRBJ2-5	TGCAGTGCTGTTGACCGGGTCGAGACCCAGTACTTC	CSAVDRVETQYF
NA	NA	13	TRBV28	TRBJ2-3	TGTGCCAGCCAGGGTCATTTCACAGATACGCAGTATTTT	CASQGHFTDTQYF
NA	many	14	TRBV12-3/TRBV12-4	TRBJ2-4	TGTGCCAGCAGCCCTTCCGGGGCCGGTAACATTCAGTACTTC	CASSPSGAGNIQYF
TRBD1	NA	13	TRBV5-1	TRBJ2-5	TGCGCCAGCAGCGGGACAGGGAAAGAGACCCAGTACTTC	CASSGTGKETQYF